This T cell receptor beta chain derives from a study of regulatory T cells in long-lasting Graves disease. This clonotype occurred many times. What it binds is unknown. Study-level findings and limits: New patients shared about 880 public clonotypes, fewer than the 2,741 shared by persistent patients. Lower TCR diversity characterized persistent Graves' patients relative to newly diagnosed patients.

The time point is: newly diagnosed GD, antithyroid drugs for less than 3 months. Following extraction of RNA from PBMCs, that RNA was used to make the TCR library. Germline V gives CDR1 LNHNV, CDR2 YYDKDF (reference sequence). This CDR3 region has 15 residues. Trimming shortened V by 0 bases and J by 4 bases, and 10 bases separated the two germline ends. CDR3-region Arm-PCR and iRepertoire HTBI primers produced the TCR beta libraries. Using its own MiXCR run on the multiplex PCR reads, TCRdb lists one record per CDR3 protein. The sample carries roughly 500,000 distinct CDR3 sequences, about 14% recorded once. The same data also contributed to another study, on T cells in Graves' hyperthyroidism and ophthalmopathy. That paper notes: Diagnoses were made from clinical symptoms, serum measures (thyroxine and TRAb), thyroid ultrasound and orbital computed tomography. The study used the HTBI primer set for a first-round RT-PCR of the TCR CDR3.

The TCR sequence derives from a man younger than 45 with Graves disease. V usage is TRBV15 and J usage is TRBJ1-3; D is ambiguous. Specimen: peripheral blood mononuclear cells (PBMCs), collected at new diagnosis, from a patient treated with antithyroid drugs. The CDR3 region has the DNA TGTGCCACCAGCAGAGATTGGGTGCGAGGAAACACCATATATTTT. As protein: CATSRDWVRGNTIYF.